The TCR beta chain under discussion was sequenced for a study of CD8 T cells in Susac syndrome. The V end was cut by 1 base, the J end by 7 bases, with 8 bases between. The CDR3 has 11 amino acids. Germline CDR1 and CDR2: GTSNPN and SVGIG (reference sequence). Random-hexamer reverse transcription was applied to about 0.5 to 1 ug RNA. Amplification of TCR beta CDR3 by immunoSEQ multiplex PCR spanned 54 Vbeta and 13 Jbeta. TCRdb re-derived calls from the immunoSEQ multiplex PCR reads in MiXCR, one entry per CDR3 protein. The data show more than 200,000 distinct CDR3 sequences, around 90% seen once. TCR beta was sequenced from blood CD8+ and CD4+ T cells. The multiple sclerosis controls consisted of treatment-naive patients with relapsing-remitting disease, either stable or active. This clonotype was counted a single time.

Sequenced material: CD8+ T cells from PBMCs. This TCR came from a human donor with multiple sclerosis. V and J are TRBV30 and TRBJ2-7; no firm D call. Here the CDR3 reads CAWSALREQYF. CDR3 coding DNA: TGTGCCTGGAGTGCCCTGCGGGAGCAGTACTTC.